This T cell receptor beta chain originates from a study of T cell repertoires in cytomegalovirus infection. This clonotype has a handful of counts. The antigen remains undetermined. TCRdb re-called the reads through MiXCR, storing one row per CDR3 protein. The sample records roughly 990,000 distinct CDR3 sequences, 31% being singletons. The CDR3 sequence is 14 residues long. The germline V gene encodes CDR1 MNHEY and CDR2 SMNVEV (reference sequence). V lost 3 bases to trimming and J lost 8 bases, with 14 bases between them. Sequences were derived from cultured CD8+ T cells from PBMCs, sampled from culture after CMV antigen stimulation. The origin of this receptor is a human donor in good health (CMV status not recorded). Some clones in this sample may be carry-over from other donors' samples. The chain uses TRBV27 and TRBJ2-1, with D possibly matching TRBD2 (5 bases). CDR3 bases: TGTGCCAGCAGTTTCGGACTTGCTACGGATGAGCAGTTCTTC. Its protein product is CASSFGLATDEQFF.